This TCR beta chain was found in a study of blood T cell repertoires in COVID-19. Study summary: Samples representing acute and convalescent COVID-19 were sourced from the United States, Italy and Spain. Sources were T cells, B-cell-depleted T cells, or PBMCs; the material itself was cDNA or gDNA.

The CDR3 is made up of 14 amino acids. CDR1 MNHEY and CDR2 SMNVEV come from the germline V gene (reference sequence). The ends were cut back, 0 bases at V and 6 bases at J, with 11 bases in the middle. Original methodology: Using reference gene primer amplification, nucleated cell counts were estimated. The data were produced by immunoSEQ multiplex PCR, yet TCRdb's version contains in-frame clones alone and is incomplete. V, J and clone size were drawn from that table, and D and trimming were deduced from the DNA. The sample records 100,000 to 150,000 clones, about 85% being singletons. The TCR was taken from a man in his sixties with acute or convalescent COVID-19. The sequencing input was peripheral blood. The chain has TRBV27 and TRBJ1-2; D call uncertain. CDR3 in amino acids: CASSLSEYADGYTF. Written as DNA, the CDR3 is TGTGCCAGCAGTTTATCAGAGTACGCGGATGGCTACACCTTC.